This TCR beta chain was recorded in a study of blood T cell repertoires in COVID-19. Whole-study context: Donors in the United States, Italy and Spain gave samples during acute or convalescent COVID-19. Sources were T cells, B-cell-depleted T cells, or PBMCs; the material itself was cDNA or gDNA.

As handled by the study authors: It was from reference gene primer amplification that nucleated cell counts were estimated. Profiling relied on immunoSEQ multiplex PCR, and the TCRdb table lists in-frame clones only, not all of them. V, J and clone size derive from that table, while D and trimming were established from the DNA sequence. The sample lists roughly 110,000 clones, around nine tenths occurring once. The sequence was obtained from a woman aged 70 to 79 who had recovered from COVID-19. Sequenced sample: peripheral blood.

DNA of the CDR3: TGTGCCAGCACCAAGACTAGCGGGGGCATCTACGAGCAGTACTTC. Translated: CASTKTSGGIYEQYF. This sequence joins TRBV3-1 (or the pseudogene TRBV3-2) and TRBJ2-7; 12 nucleotides match TRBD2. Trimming cost V 7 bases and J 3 bases; bases outside gene matches: 7. CDR1 is LGHDT, CDR2 YNNKEL, per germline (reference sequence). The CDR3 extends over 15 amino acids.